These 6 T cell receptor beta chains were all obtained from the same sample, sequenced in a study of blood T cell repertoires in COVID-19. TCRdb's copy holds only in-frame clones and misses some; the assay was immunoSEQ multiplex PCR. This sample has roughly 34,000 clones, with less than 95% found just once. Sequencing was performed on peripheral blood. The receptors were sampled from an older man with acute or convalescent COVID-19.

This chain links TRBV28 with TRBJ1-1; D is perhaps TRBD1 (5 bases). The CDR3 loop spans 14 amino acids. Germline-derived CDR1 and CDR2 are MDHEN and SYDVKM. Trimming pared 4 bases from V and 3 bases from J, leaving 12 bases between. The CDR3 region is CASSSPPGDTEAFF. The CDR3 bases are TGTGCCAGCAGTTCGCCCCCGGGGGACACTGAAGCTTTCTTT.

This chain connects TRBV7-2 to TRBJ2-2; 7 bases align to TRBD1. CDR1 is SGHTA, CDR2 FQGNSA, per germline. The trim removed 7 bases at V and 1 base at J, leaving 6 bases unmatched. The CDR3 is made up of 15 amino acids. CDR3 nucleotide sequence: TGTGCCAGCAAGAGGGGGCCCCTGAACACCGGGGAGCTGTTTTTT. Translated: CASKRGPLNTGELFF.

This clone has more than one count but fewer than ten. The CDR3 nucleotides are TGTGCCAGCAGCCCCCAAGGGAGGACGGGTGGCTACACCTTC. Amino acids: CASSPQGRTGGYTF. The rearrangement uses TRBV3-1 (or the pseudogene TRBV3-2) and TRBJ1-2; unclear D gene. The V gene lost 4 bases and the J gene lost 7 bases, with 16 bases spanning the gap. CDR1 LGHDT and CDR2 YNNKEL come from the germline V gene (reference sequence). This CDR3 region has 14 residues.

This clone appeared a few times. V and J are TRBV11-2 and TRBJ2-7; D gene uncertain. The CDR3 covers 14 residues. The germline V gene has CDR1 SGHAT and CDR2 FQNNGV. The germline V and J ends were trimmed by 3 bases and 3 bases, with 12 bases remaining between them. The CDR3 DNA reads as TGTGCCAGCAGCTTCGACGGGTACCTCTACGAGCAGTACTTC. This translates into CASSFDGYLYEQYF.

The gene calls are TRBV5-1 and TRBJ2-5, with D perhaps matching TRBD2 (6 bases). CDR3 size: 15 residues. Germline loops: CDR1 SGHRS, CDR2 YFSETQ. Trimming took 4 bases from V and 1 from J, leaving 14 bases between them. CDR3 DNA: TGCGCCAGCAGCCTGTACGGGGGACGCCAAGAGACCCAGTACTTC. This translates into CASSLYGGRQETQYF.

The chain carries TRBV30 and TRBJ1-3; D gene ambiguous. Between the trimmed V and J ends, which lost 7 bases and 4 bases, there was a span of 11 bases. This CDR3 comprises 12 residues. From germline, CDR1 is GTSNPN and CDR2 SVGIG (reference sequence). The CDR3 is CALREGGNTIYF. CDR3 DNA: TGTGCCTTAAGGGAGGGCGGAAACACCATATATTTT.